What follows is one T cell receptor (beta chain) and its context. This sample is part of a study of T cells in Graves' hyperthyroidism and ophthalmopathy. Stability of Graves' hyperthyroidism was defined as absent ophthalmopathy progression within 18 months. Patients between 18 and 65 years old had hyperthyroidism, newly diagnosed and lasting under 2 months. Investigators excluded patients with uncontrolled infection, other autoimmune disease, pregnancy or lactation. Amplification of TCR beta CDR3 regions was performed using RNA transcripts as template. The HTBI primer set was used in a first-round RT-PCR of the TCR CDR3. Using its own MiXCR run on the multiplex PCR reads, TCRdb lists one record per CDR3 protein. The table includes 400,000 to 500,000 distinct CDR3 sequences, approximately 14% detected once. V lost 4 bases and J 7 bases, leaving 29 bases between the germline ends. Germline V gives CDR1 SGHAT, CDR2 FQNNGV. The CDR3 consists of 19 residues.

The sequence was obtained from a woman younger than 30 with Graves' hyperthyroidism. The specimen sequenced was blood. The rearrangement joins TRBV11-2 to TRBJ1-3; the D is unclear. The CDR3 nucleotides read TGTGCCAGCAGCTCTTTATCTACCTACGACGGGATCCCTCGGAACACCATATATTTT. It translates to CASSSLSTYDGIPRNTIYF.